This is a list of T cell receptor beta chains from one sample in a study of blood T cell repertoires in COVID-19. TCRdb's copy holds only in-frame clones and misses some; the assay was immunoSEQ multiplex PCR. This table holds approximately 300,000 clones, around nine tenths found once. Input material: PBMCs or T cells enriched from blood (not recorded which). The receptors derive from a woman in her twenties or thirties who had recovered from COVID-19. CDR3s include the opening cysteine and the closing phenylalanine or tryptophan. D genes are given only for firm matches.

v_gene	j_gene	d_gene	CDR3aa
TRBV5-1	TRBJ2-3	.	CASSLAGTFTDTQYF
TRBV9	TRBJ2-1	.	CASSVQGGYNEQFF
TRBV12-3/TRBV12-4	TRBJ1-2	.	CASSPDRWYGYTF
TRBV5-1	TRBJ1-2	TRBD1	CASSLEGQGRGYTF
TRBV27	TRBJ1-2	.	CASSLRGSSNYGYTF
TRBV25-1	TRBJ1-5	TRBD1	CASRGQDGQPQHF
TRBV19	TRBJ1-1	.	CASSITGQRNTEAFF
TRBV6-5	TRBJ1-2	.	CASRQGPNNYGYTF
TRBV21-1	TRBJ2-5	.	CASSKVRLGQGETQYF
TRBV7-2	TRBJ2-7	.	CASSVGGKAYEQYF
TRBV19	TRBJ2-7	TRBD1	CASRRDRASYEQYF
TRBV11-3	TRBJ1-1	.	CASSHPRESENTEAFF
TRBV9	TRBJ2-7	.	CASTHYEQYF
TRBV6-5	TRBJ2-2	.	CASSNPGQSTGELFF
TRBV5-5	TRBJ2-3	.	CTSSWTTDTQYF
TRBV12-5	TRBJ2-7	.	CASGHLTVFSYEQYF
TRBV27	TRBJ2-1	TRBD2	CASSLRLAGGYNEQFF
TRBV7-6	TRBJ1-1	.	CASSLNKNTEAFF
TRBV10-2	TRBJ1-2	.	CASSAGPGNYGYTF
TRBV9	TRBJ1-2	.	CASSHPEGRGYGYTF
TRBV29-1	TRBJ1-2	.	CSVKNNRVDYGYTF
TRBV7-9	TRBJ1-5	TRBD1	CASSLGRGRDQPQHF
TRBV3-1/TRBV3-2	TRBJ1-1	.	CASSQAVDTEAFF
TRBV6-5	TRBJ1-1	.	CASSSTGYTEAFF
TRBV7-9	TRBJ1-1	.	CASSLPGVDTEAFF
TRBV10-3	TRBJ2-1	.	CAISESGVIHEQFF
TRBV25-1	TRBJ2-3	.	CASSGASTDTQYF
TRBV30	TRBJ1-1	.	CAWRLGGDTEAFF
TRBV14	TRBJ1-1	.	CASSQVRGSAEAFF
TRBV6-4	TRBJ1-6	.	CASSSKTGGNSPLHF
TRBV19	TRBJ1-6	.	CASSIRSSALHF
TRBV5-5	TRBJ2-7	TRBD1	CASSRPGQGSYEQYF
TRBV6-5	TRBJ1-1	TRBD1	CATGQGGEAFF
TRBV5-1	TRBJ1-6	TRBD1	CASSWRGDRDSPLHF
TRBV7-9	TRBJ1-1	TRBD1	CASSPTTGMNTEAFF
TRBV19	TRBJ1-5	TRBD1	CASKGQPFYSNQPQHF
TRBV5-1	TRBJ2-2	.	CASSEPQGTGTGELFF
TRBV10-3	TRBJ1-4	.	CAISDRGKLFF
TRBV2	TRBJ1-4	.	CASRKSGKTNEKLFF